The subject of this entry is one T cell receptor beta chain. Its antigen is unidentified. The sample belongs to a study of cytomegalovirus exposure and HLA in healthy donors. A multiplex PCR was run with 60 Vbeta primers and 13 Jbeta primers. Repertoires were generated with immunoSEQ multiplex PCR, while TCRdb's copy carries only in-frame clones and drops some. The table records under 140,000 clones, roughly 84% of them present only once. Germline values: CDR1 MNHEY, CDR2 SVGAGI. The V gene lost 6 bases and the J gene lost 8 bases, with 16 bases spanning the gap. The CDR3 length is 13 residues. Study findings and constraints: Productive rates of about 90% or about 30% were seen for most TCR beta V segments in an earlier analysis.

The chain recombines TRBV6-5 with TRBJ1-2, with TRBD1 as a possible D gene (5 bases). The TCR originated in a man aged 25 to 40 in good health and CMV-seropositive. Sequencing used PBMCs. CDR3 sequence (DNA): TGTGCCAGCAGGGGGGAGGCGGTAAGGGGCTACACCTTC. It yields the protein CASRGEAVRGYTF.